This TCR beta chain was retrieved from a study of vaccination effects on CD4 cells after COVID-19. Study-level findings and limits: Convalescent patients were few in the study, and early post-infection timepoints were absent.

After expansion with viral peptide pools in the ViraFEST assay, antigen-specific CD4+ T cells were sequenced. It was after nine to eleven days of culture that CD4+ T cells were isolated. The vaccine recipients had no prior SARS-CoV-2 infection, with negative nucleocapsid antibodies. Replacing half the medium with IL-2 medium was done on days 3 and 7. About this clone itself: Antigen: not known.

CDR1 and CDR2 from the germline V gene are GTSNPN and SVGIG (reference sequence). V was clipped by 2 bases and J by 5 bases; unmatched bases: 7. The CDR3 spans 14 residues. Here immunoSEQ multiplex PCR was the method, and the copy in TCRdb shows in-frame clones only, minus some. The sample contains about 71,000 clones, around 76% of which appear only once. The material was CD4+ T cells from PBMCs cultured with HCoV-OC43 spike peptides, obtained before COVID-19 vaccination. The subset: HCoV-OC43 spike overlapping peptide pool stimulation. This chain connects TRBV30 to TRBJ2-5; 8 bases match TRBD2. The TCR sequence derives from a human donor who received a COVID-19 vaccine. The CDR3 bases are TGTGCCTGGAGTATAGGACTAGCAGGCGAGACCCAGTACTTC. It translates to CAWSIGLAGETQYF.